The T cell receptor beta chain described here comes from a study of shared clonotypes between healthy human individuals. Study-wide findings and caveats: Incompleteness in sorted-subset sequencing, despite large depth, was shown by rarefaction. Sharing across four donors was highest in naive CD4 (roughly 5%) and lowest in memory CD8 (approximately 0.4%).

Produced via immunoSEQ multiplex PCR; TCRdb's table is partial and in-frame only. The data contain about 2.2 million clones, 85% to 95% of them seen just once; the ten biggest clones take up over 1.5%. For this clone: Its target is unknown.

The germline V gene encodes CDR1 SEHNR and CDR2 FQNEAQ (reference sequence). V was pared by 4 bases and J by 4 bases, with 8 bases between. The CDR3 totals 12 residues. Terminally differentiated effector memory CD45RA+ cells were excluded by CCR7 positive selection of CD45RO-negative cells. The rearrangement joins TRBV7-9 to TRBJ2-7; D unclear. This clonotype was obtained from a young man in good health. Some clones in this sample may be carry-over from other donors' samples. Sequencing input: naive CD8+ T cells from PBMCs. The CDR3 is CASSSLRYEQYF. The CDR3 DNA reads TGTGCCAGCAGCTCATTAAGGTACGAGCAGTACTTC.